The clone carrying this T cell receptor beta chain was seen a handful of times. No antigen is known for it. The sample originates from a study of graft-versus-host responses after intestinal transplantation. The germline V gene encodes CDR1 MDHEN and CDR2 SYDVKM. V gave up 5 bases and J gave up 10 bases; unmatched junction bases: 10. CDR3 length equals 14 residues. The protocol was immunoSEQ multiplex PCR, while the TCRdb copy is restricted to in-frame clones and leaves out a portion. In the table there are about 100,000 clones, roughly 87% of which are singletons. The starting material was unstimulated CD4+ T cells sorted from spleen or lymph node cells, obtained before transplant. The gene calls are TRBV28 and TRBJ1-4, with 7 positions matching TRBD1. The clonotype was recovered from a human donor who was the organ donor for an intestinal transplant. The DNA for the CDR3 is TGTGCCAGCAGTCTACAGGGGACGGAGGGAAAACTGTTTTTT. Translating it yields CASSLQGTEGKLFF.